This T cell receptor beta chain was sequenced for a study of regulatory T cells in long-lasting Graves disease. Study-wide results and limits: Favoring TRBV28, TRBJ1-2 and TRBJ2-5 was a feature seen in persistent disease.

This clonotype was counted ten times or more. The antigen is undetermined. Time point reported: persistent/refractory GD, antithyroid drugs over 5 years with positive TRAb. The TCR library was prepared using RNA isolated from PBMCs. Arm-PCR of CDR3 regions and iRepertoire HTBI primers were used to build TCR beta libraries. One entry per CDR3 protein, called by TCRdb with MiXCR from the multiplex PCR reads. The sample shows 350,000 to 450,000 distinct CDR3 sequences, around 20% of them seen only once. The length of the CDR3 is 15 residues. Germline CDR1 reads SGHTA; CDR2 reads FQGNSA. The J segment lost 2 bases and the V segment lost 0 bases, leaving 3 bases of the junction unmatched.

The chain carries TRBV7-2 and TRBJ1-2, with TRBD1 matching 7 bases. The sample in question was peripheral blood mononuclear cells (PBMCs), obtained when the disease was refractory, from a patient treated with antithyroid drugs. This TCR was recovered from a female donor with Graves disease. CDR3 DNA sequence: TGTGCCAGCAGCTTAGCGGGGACAGCCAACTATGGCTACACCTTC. It codes for CASSLAGTANYGYTF. The full variable domain, rest sourced from reference TRBV7-2 and TRBJ1-2, is GAGVSQSPSNKVTEKGKDVELRCDPISGHTALYWYRQSLGQGLEFLIYFQGNSAPDKSGLPSDRFSAERTGGSVSTLTIQRTQQEDSAVYLCASSLAGTANYGYTFGSGTRLTVV.